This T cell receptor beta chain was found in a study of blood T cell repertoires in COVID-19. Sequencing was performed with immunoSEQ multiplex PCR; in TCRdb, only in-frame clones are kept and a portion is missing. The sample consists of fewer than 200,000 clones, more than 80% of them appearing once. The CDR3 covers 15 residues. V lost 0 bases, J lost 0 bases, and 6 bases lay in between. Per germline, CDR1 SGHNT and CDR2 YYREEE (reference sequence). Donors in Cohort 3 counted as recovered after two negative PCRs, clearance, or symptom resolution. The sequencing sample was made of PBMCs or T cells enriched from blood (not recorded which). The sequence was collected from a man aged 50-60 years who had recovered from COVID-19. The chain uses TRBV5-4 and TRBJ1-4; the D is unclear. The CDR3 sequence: CASSLVPATNEKLFF. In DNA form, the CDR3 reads TGTGCCAGCAGCTTGGTACCAGCAACTAATGAAAAACTGTTTTTT.